The rows below give T cell receptor beta chains drawn from one sample of a study of blood T cells in healthy people across ages. Via MiXCR, TCRdb re-called the 5' RACE reads, giving one row per CDR3 protein. The table includes hundreds of thousands of distinct CDR3 sequences, 40% to 50% detected once. The sequencing sample was made of blood. Receptors were obtained from a man in his fifties or sixties in good health. The CDR3 runs from the conserved cysteine through the conserved F or W. The D gene is left open where the match is weak. Expanded clones are given a class, and other clones once, few, many or no size at all.

cdr3_nt cdr3_aa j_call clone_size v_call d_call
TGCAGTGCTACAGGGATGGAGGGCCATTATGGCTACACCTTC CSATGMEGHYGYTF TRBJ1-2 NA TRBV20-1 NA
TGTGCCAGCAGTTTAGCCGGCCAGGGGACAGGCAATCAGCCCCAGCATTTT CASSLAGQGTGNQPQHF TRBJ1-5 NA TRBV12-3/TRBV12-4 TRBD1
TGCAGCGTTGCGGGTGGAACAGGGGTCGAGCAGTACTTC CSVAGGTGVEQYF TRBJ2-7 few TRBV29-1 TRBD1
TGTGCCACCGAGGACAGAAATATACTGAACACTGAAGCTTTCTTT CATEDRNILNTEAFF TRBJ1-1 many TRBV6-2/TRBV6-3 NA
TGCAGTGCTAGAGGCCGCCGAGAGACTAGCGGGGGGCCTGAGCAGTACTTC CSARGRRETSGGPEQYF TRBJ2-7 NA TRBV20-1 TRBD2
TGTGCCATCAGTGACCCCGGGACCCCTTATTTCTTT CAISDPGTPYFF TRBJ1-1 NA TRBV10-3 NA
TGTGCCAGCTCACGAACTCTTACCGGGAATATACGCAATGAGCAGTTCTTC CASSRTLTGNIRNEQFF TRBJ2-1 NA TRBV18 NA
TGTGCTAGCAGCTTAGGGCCCCAAGGGACAGGGGCGAACAATGAGCAGTTCTTC CASSLGPQGTGANNEQFF TRBJ2-1 few TRBV7-7 TRBD1
TGCAGCGTTTCAACCGGGATCACCTACGAGCAGTACTTC CSVSTGITYEQYF TRBJ2-7 many TRBV29-1 NA
TGTGCCAGCAGCTTAACGGGCCGCGTTTACGAGCAGTACTTC CASSLTGRVYEQYF TRBJ2-7 NA TRBV7-8 NA
TGTGCCAGCAGCTTTGGGGGGTTGGTGAACACTGAAGCTTTCTTT CASSFGGLVNTEAFF TRBJ1-1 NA TRBV7-2 NA
TGCGCCAGCAGCGGAAGACCGACAGGGAGAGATGGCTACACCTTC CASSGRPTGRDGYTF TRBJ1-2 NA TRBV5-1 TRBD1
TGTGCCAGCAGAAGTAGCGGATCTTTCTCCTACGAGCAGTACTTC CASRSSGSFSYEQYF TRBJ2-7 NA TRBV28 NA
TGCAGTGCTATCGCGCCGGGAGAGACCCAGTACTTC CSAIAPGETQYF TRBJ2-5 few TRBV20-1 NA
TGTGCCAGCAGCCTCGCCCGCTCCTACGAGCAGTACTTC CASSLARSYEQYF TRBJ2-7 many TRBV14 NA
TGTGCCAGCTCCATGTACTCCTACGAGCAGTACTTC CASSMYSYEQYF TRBJ2-7 many TRBV10-3 NA
TGCAGTGCTAGAGAATATTCCCCCACAGATACGCAGTATTTT CSAREYSPTDTQYF TRBJ2-3 few TRBV20-1 NA
TGTGCCAGCAGCTTAAGTATAGTTGTCCATGAGCAGTACTTC CASSLSIVVHEQYF TRBJ2-4 few TRBV11-2 NA
TGTGCCAGCAGCCTAGGGACAGCGGGCACAGATACGCAGTATTTT CASSLGTAGTDTQYF TRBJ2-3 NA TRBV7-2 TRBD1
TGCGCCAGCAGCCAAGAGGGCCCCGAGAGGGAGACCCAGTACTTC CASSQEGPERETQYF TRBJ2-5 NA TRBV4-1 NA
TGTGCCAGCAGCTTAGCGCCGGCTAGTTACACCGGGGAGCTGTTTTTT CASSLAPASYTGELFF TRBJ2-2 NA TRBV7-9 NA
TGCGCCAGCAGCGCAGGGGACACCTACAATGAGCAGTTCTTC CASSAGDTYNEQFF TRBJ2-1 few TRBV4-3 NA
TGTGCCAGCAGGAAAACAGGGGGCTTCACAGATACGCAGTATTTT CASRKTGGFTDTQYF TRBJ2-3 NA TRBV6-2/TRBV6-3 TRBD1
TGCGCCAGCAGCCAGGCCTGGAGCGGGGGTTCCCATGAGCAGTTCTTC CASSQAWSGGSHEQFF TRBJ2-1 NA TRBV4-1 TRBD2
TGCGCCAGCAGCCAACTACCTACTAGTTGGGAGACCCAGTACTTC CASSQLPTSWETQYF TRBJ2-5 NA TRBV4-1 NA
TGTGCCAGCAGCTTATCCCCCGGACAGGCCTACGAGCAGTACTTC CASSLSPGQAYEQYF TRBJ2-7 NA TRBV6-2/TRBV6-3 TRBD1
TGCAGCGTTCAGACTAGCGGGGGGGCCGTGGATGAGCAGTTCTTC CSVQTSGGAVDEQFF TRBJ2-1 few TRBV29-1 TRBD2
TGCAGCGTACGACAGGGAGGAGGGAATGAGCAGTTCTTC CSVRQGGGNEQFF TRBJ2-1 many TRBV29-1 NA
TGTGCCAGCAGCTTAAGGGGAGGTTACAATGTGCAGTTCTTC CASSLRGGYNVQFF TRBJ2-1 NA TRBV7-2 NA
TGTGCCAGCAAAAGCCGGGGAGAGTCGTATGGCTACACCTTC CASKSRGESYGYTF TRBJ1-2 few TRBV27 NA
TGTGCCAGCAGTTACGCGGGGGGCAAAGGGACTGAAGCTTTCTTT CASSYAGGKGTEAFF TRBJ1-1 NA TRBV6-6 NA
TGTGCCAGCAGTTCATCCGGGGAGCGGTACGAGCAGTACTTC CASSSSGERYEQYF TRBJ2-7 NA TRBV6-5 NA
TGTGCCAGCAGTGGGACTAGCGGGGGGACCTGCGAGCAGTACTTC CASSGTSGGTCEQYF TRBJ2-7 once TRBV9 TRBD2
TGTGCCAGCAGCTTGATAGGGCTTTACGAGCAGTACTTC CASSLIGLYEQYF TRBJ2-7 NA TRBV5-8 NA
TGTGCCTGCAGCGTTGGACAGGTCACAGATACGCAGTATTTT CACSVGQVTDTQYF TRBJ2-3 NA TRBV9 TRBD1
TGCGCCAGCAGCCAAGTGGCGAGCAGCGGGGGGTTTAGAGTTGAGCAGTACTTC CASSQVASSGGFRVEQYF TRBJ2-7 few TRBV4-3 TRBD2
TGCAGTGCTAGAGATGCCCGGGGGCGACACACAGATACGCAGTATTTT CSARDARGRHTDTQYF TRBJ2-3 NA TRBV20-1 NA
TGTGCCAGCAGCCGACAGGGGGGGGGACAGACCCAGTACTTC CASSRQGGGQTQYF TRBJ2-5 NA TRBV7-9 TRBD1
TGTGCCAGCAGCTTGAGACTCACCGGGGAGCTGTTTTTT CASSLRLTGELFF TRBJ2-2 few TRBV3-1 NA
TGCGCCAGCAGCGACGACAGATTAAGAGCCTACGAGCAGTACTTC CASSDDRLRAYEQYF TRBJ2-7 few TRBV5-1 NA
TGTGCCAGCAGCCTTCAGGGATCGGCTAATGAAAAACTGTTTTTT CASSLQGSANEKLFF TRBJ1-4 NA TRBV14 NA
TGTGCCACCCGACAGGGGGCCTACGAGCAGTACTTC CATRQGAYEQYF TRBJ2-7 NA TRBV10-3 TRBD1
TGTGCCAGTAAACCCCCCCAGCAAGGCAATCAGCCCCAGCATTTT CASKPPQQGNQPQHF TRBJ1-5 NA TRBV19 NA
TGCAGTGCTAGAGATCCCATACAGGCCATCTCCTACGAGCAGTACTTC CSARDPIQAISYEQYF TRBJ2-7 NA TRBV20-1 NA